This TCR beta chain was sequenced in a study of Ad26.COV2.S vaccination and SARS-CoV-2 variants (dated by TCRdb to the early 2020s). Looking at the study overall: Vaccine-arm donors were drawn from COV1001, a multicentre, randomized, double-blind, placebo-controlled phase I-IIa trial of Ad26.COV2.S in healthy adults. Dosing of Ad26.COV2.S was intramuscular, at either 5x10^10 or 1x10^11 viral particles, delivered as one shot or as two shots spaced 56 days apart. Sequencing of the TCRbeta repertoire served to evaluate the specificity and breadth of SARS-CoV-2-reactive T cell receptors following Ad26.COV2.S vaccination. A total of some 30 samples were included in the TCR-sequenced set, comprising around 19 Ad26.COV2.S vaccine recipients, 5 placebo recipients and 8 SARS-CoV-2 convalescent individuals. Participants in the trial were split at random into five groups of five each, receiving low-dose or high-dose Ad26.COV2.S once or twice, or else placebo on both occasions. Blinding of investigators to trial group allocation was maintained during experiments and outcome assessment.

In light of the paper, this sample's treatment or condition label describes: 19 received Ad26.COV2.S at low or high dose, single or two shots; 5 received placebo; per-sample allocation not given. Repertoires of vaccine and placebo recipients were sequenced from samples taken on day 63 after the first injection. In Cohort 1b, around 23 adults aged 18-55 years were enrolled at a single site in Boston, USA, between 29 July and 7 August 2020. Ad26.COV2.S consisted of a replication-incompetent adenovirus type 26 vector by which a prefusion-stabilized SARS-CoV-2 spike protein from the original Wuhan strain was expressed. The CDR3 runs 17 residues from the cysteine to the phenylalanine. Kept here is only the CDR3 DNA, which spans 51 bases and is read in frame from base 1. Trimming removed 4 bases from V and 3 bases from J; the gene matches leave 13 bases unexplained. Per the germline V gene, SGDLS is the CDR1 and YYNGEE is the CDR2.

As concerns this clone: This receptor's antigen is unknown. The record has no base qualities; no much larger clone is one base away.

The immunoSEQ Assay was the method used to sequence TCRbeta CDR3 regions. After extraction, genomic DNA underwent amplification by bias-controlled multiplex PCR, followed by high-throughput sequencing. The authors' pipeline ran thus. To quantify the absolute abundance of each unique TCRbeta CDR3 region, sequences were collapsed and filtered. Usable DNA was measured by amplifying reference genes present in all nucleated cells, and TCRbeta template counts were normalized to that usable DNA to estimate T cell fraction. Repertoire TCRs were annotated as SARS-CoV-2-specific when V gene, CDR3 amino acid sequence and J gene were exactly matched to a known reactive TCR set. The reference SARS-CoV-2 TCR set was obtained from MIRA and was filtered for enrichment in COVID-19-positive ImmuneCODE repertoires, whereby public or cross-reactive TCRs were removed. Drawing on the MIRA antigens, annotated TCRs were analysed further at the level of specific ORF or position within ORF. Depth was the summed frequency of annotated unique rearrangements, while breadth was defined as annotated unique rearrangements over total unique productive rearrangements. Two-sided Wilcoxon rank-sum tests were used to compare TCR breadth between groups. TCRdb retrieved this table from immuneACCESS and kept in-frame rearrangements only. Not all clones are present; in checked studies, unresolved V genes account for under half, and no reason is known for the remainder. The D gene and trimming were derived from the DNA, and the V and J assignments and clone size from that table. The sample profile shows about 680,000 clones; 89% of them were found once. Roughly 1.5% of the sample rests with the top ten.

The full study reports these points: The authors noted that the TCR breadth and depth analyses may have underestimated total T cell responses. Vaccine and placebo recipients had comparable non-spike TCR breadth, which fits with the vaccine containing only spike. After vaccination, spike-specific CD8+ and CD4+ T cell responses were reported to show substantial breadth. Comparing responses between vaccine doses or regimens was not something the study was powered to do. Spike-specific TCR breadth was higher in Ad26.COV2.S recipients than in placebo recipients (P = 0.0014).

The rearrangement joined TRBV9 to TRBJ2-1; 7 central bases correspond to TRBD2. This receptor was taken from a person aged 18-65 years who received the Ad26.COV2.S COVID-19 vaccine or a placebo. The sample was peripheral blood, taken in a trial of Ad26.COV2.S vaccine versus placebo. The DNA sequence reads TGTGCCAGCAGCCCCTCCACCGCCAGGGAGGGCTACAATGAGCAGTTCTTC. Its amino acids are CASSPSTAREGYNEQFF.